Sequencing of this T cell receptor (beta chain) was carried out in a study of OX40 agonist ivuxolimab in advanced cancers. Of note for this clone: Its cognate antigen is unknown.

Findings and limits, study-wide: Blood T cells, both CD4+ and CD8+, expanded clonally by week 6 at 0.1 to 3.0 mg/kg. Expanded clones were, on average, more numerous among CD8+ T cells than CD4+. A proportion of nonresponders additionally exhibited low normalized T-cell clonal expansion. With doses of 0.1-3.0 mg/kg, partial responders showed among the lowest clonal expansion.

Here immunoSEQ multiplex PCR was the method, and the copy in TCRdb shows in-frame clones only, minus some. The sample lists roughly 60,000 clones; roughly 84% were seen once. Trimming cost V 7 bases and J 2 bases, with 8 bases left between them. This CDR3 has 13 residues. CDR1 and CDR2 from the germline V gene are MNHNS and SASEGT. V is TRBV6-1 and J is TRBJ2-2; D tentatively fits TRBD1 or TRBD2 (6 bases each). The sample consisted of CD4+ or CD8+ T cells sorted from blood, taken in a trial of the OX40 agonist ivuxolimab. The receptor's source is an adult with an advanced solid tumor such as melanoma, head and neck, liver or kidney cancer. CDR3 nucleotides: TGTGCCAGCAAGGGGGGCAACACCGGGGAGCTGTTTTTT. Protein: CASKGGNTGELFF.